The next 25 T cell receptor beta chains were all read from a single sample in a study of vaccination and CD4 T cells after COVID-19 (dated by TCRdb to between 2022 and 2023). Libraries were built with PCR. For sequencing, an Illumina iSeq 100 was employed. At the Johns Hopkins FTIC core, DNA from the cultured CD4+ T cells underwent TCR sequencing with the Oncomine TCR Beta short-read assay. TCRdb trimmed the raw reads at Q25, called clones with MiXCR and kept productive beta chains. Under each unique CDR3 protein, matching rows form one entry showing the most common genes and DNA. The sample profile shows roughly 14,000 distinct CDR3 sequences; just under 45% of them were found once. About 8.1% of the sample is held by the ten biggest clonotypes. What the treatment or condition label conveys for this sample: roughly 11-day PBMC culture with coronavirus spike peptide pools or control peptides (ViraFEST assay).

Antigen specificity for these receptors is unknown. Source material: CD4+ T cells from blood, cultured in vitro. These receptors all stem from a human donor who had recovered from COVID-19.

This chain links TRBV2 with TRBJ1-1; 8 nucleotides line up with TRBD1. V shed 6 bases and J 0 bases; nucleotides not matched to a gene: 3. This CDR3 region has 14 residues. Germline CDR1 and CDR2: SNHLY and FYNNEI. CDR3 loop: CASSADRVNTEAFF. The CDR3 region has the DNA TGTGCCAGCAGCGCGGACAGGGTGAACACTGAAGCTTTCTTT.

This clonotype turned up a few times. The rearrangement uses TRBV7-2 and TRBJ1-2; maybe TRBD1 (6 bases). The CDR3 length is 15 residues. Per germline, CDR1 SGHTA and CDR2 FQGNSA. The V end lost 4 bases, the J end lost 4 bases, and 16 bases lay between the germline ends. The CDR3 here is CASSSGGTFVYGYTF. DNA of the CDR3: TGTGCCAGCAGCTCCGGAGGGACATTCGTCTATGGCTACACCTTC.

CDR3 loop: CATGATRGGRTKNIQYF. The CDR3 DNA reads as TGTGCCACCGGTGCAACGAGGGGGGGGAGAACCAAAAACATTCAGTACTTC. The chain has TRBV6-1 and TRBJ2-4; the D gene is possibly TRBD2 (7 bases). The ends were cut back, 10 bases at V and 2 bases at J, with 24 bases in the middle. The germline V gene has CDR1 MNHNS and CDR2 SASEGT. The CDR3 runs 17 residues.

V is TRBV20-1 and J is TRBJ2-7, with 9 bases identical to TRBD2. Germline CDR1 reads DFQATT; CDR2 reads SNEGSKA (reference sequence). This CDR3 region has 17 residues. The V segment lost 5 bases and the J segment 1 base; nucleotides outside the gene matches: 15. CDR3 bases: TGCAGTGCTCCAATCCCGCTCGGCAGCGGGGGGTCCTACGAGCAGTACTTC. Encoded protein: CSAPIPLGSGGSYEQYF.

The chain carries TRBV6-1 and TRBJ1-2, with D unclear. CDR3 size: 13 residues. The germline V gene encodes CDR1 MNHNS and CDR2 SASEGT. V was shortened by 4 bases and J by 4 bases, with 10 bases between the two germline ends. The DNA for the CDR3 is TGTGCCAGCAGTGTCTCTAGCGCCTATGGCTACACCTTC. Translating it yields CASSVSSAYGYTF.

This clonotype appeared a few times. The chain recombines TRBV7-8 with TRBJ2-5; TRBD1 agrees at 7 bases. V dropped 5 bases and J dropped 2; count of bases not matched to a gene: 8. This CDR3 comprises 15 residues. Looked up from germline, CDR1 is SGHVS and CDR2 is FQNEAQ. The CDR3 bases are TGTGCCAGCAGCATTCACCGGGACAGACAAGAGACCCAGTACTTC. It translates to CASSIHRDRQETQYF.

This chain links TRBV5-1 with TRBJ2-5, with 8 bases lining up with TRBD1. Germline V lookup: CDR1 SGHRS, CDR2 YFSETQ. CDR3 length: 14 residues. V shed 4 bases and J 1 base; nucleotides not matched to a gene: 3. CDR3 sequence: CASSRGQVQETQYF. In DNA form, the CDR3 reads TGCGCCAGCAGCCGGGGACAGGTCCAAGAGACCCAGTACTTC.

This chain connects TRBV18 to TRBJ1-2, with TRBD1 as a possible D gene (6 bases). The CDR3 spans 16 residues. Trimming cost V 2 bases and J 1 base, with 14 bases left between them. Looked up from germline, CDR1 is KGHSH and CDR2 is LQKENI. In DNA, the CDR3 is TGTGCCAGCTCACCAGGGTCAGGGGCGAATAACTATGGCTACACCTTC. Translation: CASSPGSGANNYGYTF.

The V gene is TRBV6-1, the J gene TRBJ2-7; 8 nucleotides agree with TRBD1. CDR1 and CDR2 from the germline V gene are MNHNS and SASEGT. Germline trimming cut 6 bases from V and 6 bases from J; bases unmatched to any gene: 7. The CDR3 sequence is 13 residues long. CDR3 nucleotide sequence: TGTGCCAGCAGAGGGGGACAGGCGCTCGAGCAGTACTTC. Its translation: CASRGGQALEQYF.

The chain recombines TRBV12-3 or TRBV12-4 with TRBJ2-5; the D gene is possibly TRBD1 (5 bases). V shed 7 bases and J shed 4 bases, with 16 bases lying between them. The CDR3 contains 14 residues. CDR3 sequence reads: CASTIPGRGETQYF. DNA of the CDR3: TGTGCCAGCACGATCCCAGGGCGCGGAGAGACCCAGTACTTC.

The chain recombines TRBV6-2 or TRBV6-3 with TRBJ2-1; TRBD1 might be the D (6 bases). V lost 5 bases to trimming and J lost 0 bases, with 14 bases between them. Germline V gives CDR1 MNHEY, CDR2 SVGEGT. The CDR3 has 16 residues. In DNA form, the CDR3 reads TGTGCCAGCAGTACCCTGACAGGATACTCCTACAATGAGCAGTTCTTC. The encoded protein is CASSTLTGYSYNEQFF.

The chain links TRBV5-1 to TRBJ1-2; 7 positions match TRBD1. The CDR3 has 12 amino acids. V gave up 5 bases and J gave up 8 bases; unmatched junction bases: 6. CDR1 and CDR2 from the germline V gene are SGHRS and YFSETQ. This CDR3 reads CASSRDRDGYTF. The CDR3 DNA sequence: TGCGCCAGCAGTCGGGACAGAGACGGCTACACCTTC. Full variable domain (missing parts from reference TRBV5-1 and TRBJ1-2): KAGVTQTPRYLIKTRGQQVTLSCSPISGHRSVSWYQQTPGQGLQFLFEYFSETQRNKGNFPGRFSGRQFSNSRSEMNVSTLELGDSALYLCASSRDRDGYTFGSGTRLTVV.

The table lists this clonotype with a few counts. The V gene is TRBV30, the J gene TRBJ1-5; maybe TRBD1 (5 bases). Germline V gene lookup returns CDR1 GTSNPN and CDR2 SVGIG (reference sequence). CDR3 length: 16 residues. V gave up 2 bases and J gave up 0 bases, with 14 bases separating them. The DNA of the CDR3 is TGTGCCTGGAGTTTACCTCAGGGTCATAGCAATCAGCCCCAGCATTTT. This sequence encodes CAWSLPQGHSNQPQHF. Together with reference TRBV30 and TRBJ1-5, the CDR3 gives the full variable domain: SQTIHQWPATLVQPVGSPLSLECTVEGTSNPNLYWYRQAAGRGLQLLFYSVGIGQISSEVPQNLSASRPQDRQFILSSKKLLLSDSGFYLCAWSLPQGHSNQPQHFGDGTRLSIL.

This clonotype was picked up one time. V usage is TRBV12-3 or TRBV12-4 and J usage is TRBJ1-1; D is ambiguous. This CDR3 comprises 13 residues. V shed 6 bases and J shed 2 bases, with 10 bases lying between them. The CDR3 DNA is TGTGCCAGCAGCTATACACCCAACACTGAAGCTTTCTTT. Residues: CASSYTPNTEAFF.

The DNA for the CDR3 is TGTGCCAGCAGTGAGTTACGACTAAACAATCAGCCCCAGCATTTT. This encodes CASSELRLNNQPQHF. V is TRBV2 and J is TRBJ1-5; D is undetermined. Germline CDR1 and CDR2: SNHLY and FYNNEI. This CDR3 has 15 amino acids. Trimming took off 3 bases at V and 3 bases at J, with 12 bases between the two ends. Together with reference TRBV2 and TRBJ1-5, the CDR3 gives the full variable domain: EPEVTQTPSHQVTQMGQEVILRCVPISNHLYFYWYRQILGQKVEFLVSFYNNEISEKSEIFDDQFSVERPDGSNFTLKIRSTKLEDSAMYFCASSELRLNNQPQHFGDGTRLSIL.

The chain carries TRBV18 and TRBJ1-2; 8 positions agree with TRBD1. The trim removed 6 bases at V and 8 bases at J, leaving 17 bases unmatched. This CDR3 has 16 residues. The V gene's germline CDR1 is KGHSH and CDR2 LQKENI. The DNA for the CDR3 is TGTGCCAGCTCTCTCGGGACAGGCCCTCGAATTGGCGGCTACACCTTC. This codes for CASSLGTGPRIGGYTF.

This clonotype was seen more than once but under ten times. The chain's CDR3 is CSAKSTGGQETQYF. In nucleotides, the CDR3 is TGCAGTGCTAAATCGACAGGGGGTCAAGAGACCCAGTACTTC. The V call is TRBV20-1, the J call TRBJ2-5; TRBD1 matches at 9 bases. The CDR3 totals 14 residues. CDR1 and CDR2 from the germline V gene are DFQATT and SNEGSKA (reference sequence). Trimming took 4 bases from V and 2 from J; bases not matched to a gene: 5.

This clonotype showed up just a few times. V and J are TRBV6-2 or TRBV6-3 and TRBJ1-2, with D maybe TRBD1 (5 bases). Germline V gene lookup returns CDR1 MNHEY and CDR2 SVGEGT. V lost 6 bases and J 1 base, leaving 12 bases between the germline ends. The CDR3 spans 14 residues. CDR3 loop: CASRGERINYGYTF. In DNA, the CDR3 is TGTGCCAGCAGAGGGGAGAGAATTAACTATGGCTACACCTTC.

This sequence joins TRBV4-2 and TRBJ1-1, with TRBD1 as a possible D gene (5 bases). This CDR3 spans 16 amino acids. CDR1 and CDR2 (germline): LGHNA, YNFKEQ. Trimming pared 0 bases from V and 2 bases from J, leaving 13 bases between. The CDR3 protein is CASSQDDWGINTEAFF. The CDR3 nucleotides read TGTGCCAGCAGCCAAGATGACTGGGGGATCAACACTGAAGCTTTCTTT.

A few counts support this clonotype. The chain couples TRBV24-1 to TRBJ1-5; 8 nucleotides align to TRBD1. Germline V gene sequence: CDR1 KGHDR, CDR2 SFDVKD. The CDR3 loop spans 16 amino acids. V gave up 5 bases and J gave up 3 bases; unmatched junction bases: 8. CDR3 region: CATSGPGQGNNQPQHF. The DNA for the CDR3 is TGTGCCACCAGTGGACCCGGACAGGGAAACAATCAGCCCCAGCATTTT.

This sequence joins TRBV5-6 and TRBJ1-6, with D possibly TRBD1 on 5 matching bases. The CDR3 runs to 15 residues. The V gene lost 9 bases and the J gene lost 0 bases, with 13 bases spanning the gap. Per the germline V gene, CDR1 is SGHDT and CDR2 is YYEEEE. CDR3 bases: TGTGCCACCAATCTGGGGGGCTCCTATAATTCACCCCTCCACTTT. It is translated as CATNLGGSYNSPLHF.

This clonotype was detected once. V gene TRBV19 combines with J gene TRBJ2-1, with 9 bases matching TRBD2. Germline loops: CDR1 LNHDA, CDR2 SQIVND (reference sequence). With V trimmed by 5 bases and J by 4 bases, 12 bases remained unmatched. There are 17 residues in the CDR3. CDR3: CASSSRGGRGGYNEQFF. Here the CDR3 DNA reads TGTGCCAGTAGTTCAAGGGGGGGGCGGGGGGGATACAATGAGCAGTTCTTC.

The chain is built from TRBV18 and TRBJ1-1, with 7 bases aligning to TRBD1. CDR1 is KGHSH, CDR2 LQKENI, per germline. J lost 3 bases, V lost 4 bases, and 2 bases had no gene match. The CDR3 has 13 residues. The CDR3 region has the DNA TGTGCCAGCTCACGGGGGACAGACACTGAAGCTTTCTTT. The encoded protein is CASSRGTDTEAFF.

In its sample, this clonotype was seen a few times. The J gene is TRBJ1-2, the V gene TRBV19; TRBD1 matches 8 bases. This CDR3 contains 17 residues. Trimming removed 1 base from V and 5 bases from J; junction bases left unmatched: 12. Germline V gene sequence: CDR1 LNHDA, CDR2 SQIVND (reference sequence). CDR3 protein: CASSIGTGGNVRYGYTF. In DNA, the CDR3 is TGTGCCAGTAGTATAGGTACAGGGGGTAACGTACGGTATGGCTACACCTTC.

This chain joins TRBV27 and TRBJ1-1; D is uncertain. Trimming stripped 3 bases from V and 0 bases from J, with 11 bases between. The CDR3 is 15 amino acids. Germline CDR1 reads MNHEY; CDR2 reads SMNVEV (reference sequence). CDR3 sequence reads: CASSLRNLMNTEAFF. The CDR3 nucleotides read TGTGCCAGCAGTTTGAGGAATCTCATGAACACTGAAGCTTTCTTT.